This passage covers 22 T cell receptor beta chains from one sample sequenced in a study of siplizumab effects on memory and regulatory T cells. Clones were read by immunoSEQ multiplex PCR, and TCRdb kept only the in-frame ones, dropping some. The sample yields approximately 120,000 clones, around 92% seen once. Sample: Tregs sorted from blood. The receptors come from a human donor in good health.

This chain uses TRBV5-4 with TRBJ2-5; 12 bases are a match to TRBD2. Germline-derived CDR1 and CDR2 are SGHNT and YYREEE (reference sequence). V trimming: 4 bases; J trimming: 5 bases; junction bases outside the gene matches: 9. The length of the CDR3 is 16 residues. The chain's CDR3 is CASSLRLAGAGETQYF. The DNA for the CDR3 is TGTGCCAGCAGCCTGAGACTAGCGGGGGCTGGCGAGACCCAGTACTTC.

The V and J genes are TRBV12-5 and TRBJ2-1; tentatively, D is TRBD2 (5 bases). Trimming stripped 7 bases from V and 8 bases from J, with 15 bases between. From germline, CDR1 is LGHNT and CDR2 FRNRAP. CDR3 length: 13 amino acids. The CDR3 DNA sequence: TGTGCTAGTGCGATTGGGGAGCGTTATGAGCAGTTCTTC. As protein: CASAIGERYEQFF.

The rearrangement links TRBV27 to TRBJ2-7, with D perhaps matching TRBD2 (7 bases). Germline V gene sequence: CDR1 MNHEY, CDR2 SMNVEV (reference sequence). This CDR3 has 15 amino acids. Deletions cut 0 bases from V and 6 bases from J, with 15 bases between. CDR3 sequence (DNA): TGTGCCAGCAGTTTATCAAGGATGGGGGGGGCCGAGCAGTACTTC. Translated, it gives CASSLSRMGGAEQYF.

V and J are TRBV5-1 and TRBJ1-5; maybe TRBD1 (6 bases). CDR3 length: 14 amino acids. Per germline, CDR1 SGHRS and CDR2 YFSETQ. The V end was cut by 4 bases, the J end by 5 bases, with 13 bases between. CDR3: CASSEQGGDQPQHF. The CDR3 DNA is TGCGCCAGCAGCGAACAGGGTGGAGATCAGCCCCAGCATTTT.

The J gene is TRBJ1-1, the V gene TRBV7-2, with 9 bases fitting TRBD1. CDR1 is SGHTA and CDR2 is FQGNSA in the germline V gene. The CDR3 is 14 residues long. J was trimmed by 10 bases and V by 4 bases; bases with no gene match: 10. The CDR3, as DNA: TGTGCCAGCAGCTCGTTCGGGACAGGGTCGACAGCTTTCTTT. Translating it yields CASSSFGTGSTAFF.

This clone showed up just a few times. CDR3 amino acids: CASSLGTMGYQPQHF. The CDR3 DNA is TGCGCCAGCAGCTTGGGGACAATGGGCTATCAGCCCCAGCATTTT. The gene calls are TRBV5-1 and TRBJ1-5; weak D call: TRBD1 (5 bases). The ends were cut back, 0 bases at V and 5 bases at J, with 12 bases in the middle. This CDR3 spans 15 amino acids. Germline V gene data show CDR1 as SGHRS and CDR2 as YFSETQ.

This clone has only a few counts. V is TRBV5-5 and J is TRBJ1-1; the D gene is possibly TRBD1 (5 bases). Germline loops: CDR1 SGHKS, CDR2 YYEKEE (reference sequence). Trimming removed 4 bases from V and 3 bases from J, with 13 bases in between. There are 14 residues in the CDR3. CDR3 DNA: TGTGCCAGCAGCGGGGGACGGTTATACACTGAAGCTTTCTTT. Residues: CASSGGRLYTEAFF.

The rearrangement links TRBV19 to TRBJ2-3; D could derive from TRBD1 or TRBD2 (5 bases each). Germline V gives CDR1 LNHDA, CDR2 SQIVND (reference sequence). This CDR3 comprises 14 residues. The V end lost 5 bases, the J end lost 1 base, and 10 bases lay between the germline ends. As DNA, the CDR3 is TGTGCCAGTAGTCTTAGGGGAGGCACAGATACGCAGTATTTT. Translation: CASSLRGGTDTQYF.

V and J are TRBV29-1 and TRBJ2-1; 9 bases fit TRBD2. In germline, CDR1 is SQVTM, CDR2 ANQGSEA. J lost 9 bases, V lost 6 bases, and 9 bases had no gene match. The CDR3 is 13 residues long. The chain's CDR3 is CSVGGLAGSEQFF. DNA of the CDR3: TGCAGCGTCGGGGGGCTAGCGGGGAGTGAGCAGTTCTTC.

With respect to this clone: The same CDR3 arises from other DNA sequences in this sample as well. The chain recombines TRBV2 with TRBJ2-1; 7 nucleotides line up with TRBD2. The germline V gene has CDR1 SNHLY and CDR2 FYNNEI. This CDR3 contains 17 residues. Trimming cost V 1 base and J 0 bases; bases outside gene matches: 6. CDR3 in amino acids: CASSEGRWGGSYNEQFF. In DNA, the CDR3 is TGTGCCAGCAGTGAAGGGCGGTGGGGGGGCTCCTACAATGAGCAGTTCTTC.

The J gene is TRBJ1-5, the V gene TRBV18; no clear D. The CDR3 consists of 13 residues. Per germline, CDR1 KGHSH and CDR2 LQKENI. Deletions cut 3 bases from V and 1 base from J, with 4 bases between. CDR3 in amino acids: CASSPWSNQPQHF. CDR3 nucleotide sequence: TGTGCCAGCTCACCTTGGAGCAATCAGCCCCAGCATTTT.

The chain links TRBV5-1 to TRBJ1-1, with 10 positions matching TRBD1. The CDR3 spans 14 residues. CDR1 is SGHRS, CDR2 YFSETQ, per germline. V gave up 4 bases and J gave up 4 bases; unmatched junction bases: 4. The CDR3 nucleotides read TGCGCCAGCAGCGCGTGGACAGGGGGCACTGAAGCTTTCTTT. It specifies CASSAWTGGTEAFF.

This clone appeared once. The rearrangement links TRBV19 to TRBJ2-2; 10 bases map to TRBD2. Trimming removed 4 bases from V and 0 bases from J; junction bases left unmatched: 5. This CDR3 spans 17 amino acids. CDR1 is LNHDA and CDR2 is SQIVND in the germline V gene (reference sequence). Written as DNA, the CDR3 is TGTGCCAGTAGTACCCATACTAGCGGGGCGAACACCGGGGAGCTGTTTTTT. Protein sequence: CASSTHTSGANTGELFF.

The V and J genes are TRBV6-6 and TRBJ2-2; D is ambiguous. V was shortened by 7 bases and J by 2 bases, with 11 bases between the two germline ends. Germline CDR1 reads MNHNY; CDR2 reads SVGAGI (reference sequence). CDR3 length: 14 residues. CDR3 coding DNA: TGTGCCAGCAACAAAAGATCTAACACCGGGGAGCTGTTTTTT. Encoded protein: CASNKRSNTGELFF.

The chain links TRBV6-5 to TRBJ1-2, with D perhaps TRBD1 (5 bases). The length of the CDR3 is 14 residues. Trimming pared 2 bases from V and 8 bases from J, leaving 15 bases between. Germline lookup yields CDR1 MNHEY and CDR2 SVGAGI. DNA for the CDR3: TGTGCCAGCAGTTACCAGGAAAGGGGCTACGGCTACACCTTC. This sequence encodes CASSYQERGYGYTF.

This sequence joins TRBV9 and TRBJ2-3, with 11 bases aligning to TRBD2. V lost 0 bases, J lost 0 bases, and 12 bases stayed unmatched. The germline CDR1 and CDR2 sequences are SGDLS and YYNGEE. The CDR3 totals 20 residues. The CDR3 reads CASSVAGGLAAHYSTDTQYF. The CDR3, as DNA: TGTGCCAGCAGCGTAGCTGGGGGACTAGCGGCCCATTATAGCACAGATACGCAGTATTTT.

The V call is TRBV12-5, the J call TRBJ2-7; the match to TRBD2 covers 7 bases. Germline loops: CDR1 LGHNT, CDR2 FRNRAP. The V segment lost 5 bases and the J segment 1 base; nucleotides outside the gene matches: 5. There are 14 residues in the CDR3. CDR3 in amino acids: CASGGGDSSYEQYF. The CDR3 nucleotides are TGTGCTAGTGGTGGGGGGGACTCTTCCTACGAGCAGTACTTC.

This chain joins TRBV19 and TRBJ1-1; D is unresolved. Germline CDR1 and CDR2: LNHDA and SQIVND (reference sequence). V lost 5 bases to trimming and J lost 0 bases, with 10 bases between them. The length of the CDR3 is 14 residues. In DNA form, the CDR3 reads TGTGCCAGTAGTCGAATTGGGATGAACACTGAAGCTTTCTTT. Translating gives CASSRIGMNTEAFF.

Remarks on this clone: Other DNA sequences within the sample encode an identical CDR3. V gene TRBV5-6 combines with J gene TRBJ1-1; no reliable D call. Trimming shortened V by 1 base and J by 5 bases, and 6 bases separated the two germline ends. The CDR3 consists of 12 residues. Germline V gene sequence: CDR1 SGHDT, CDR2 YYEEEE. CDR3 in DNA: TGTGCCAGCAGCTTGCGTCGTACTGAAGCTTTCTTT. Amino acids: CASSLRRTEAFF. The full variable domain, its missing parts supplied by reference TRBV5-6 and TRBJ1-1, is DAGVTQSPTHLIKTRGQQVTLRCSPKSGHDTVSWYQQALGQGPQFIFQYYEEEERQRGNFPDRFSGHQFPNYSSELNVNALLLGDSALYLCASSLRRTEAFFGQGTRLTVV.

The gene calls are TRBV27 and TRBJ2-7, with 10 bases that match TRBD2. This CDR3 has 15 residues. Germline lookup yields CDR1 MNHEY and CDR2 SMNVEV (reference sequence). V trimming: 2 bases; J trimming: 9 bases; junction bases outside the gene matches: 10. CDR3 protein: CASSLRGSGRKWQYF. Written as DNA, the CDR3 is TGTGCCAGCAGTTTAAGGGGTAGCGGGAGGAAGTGGCAGTACTTC.

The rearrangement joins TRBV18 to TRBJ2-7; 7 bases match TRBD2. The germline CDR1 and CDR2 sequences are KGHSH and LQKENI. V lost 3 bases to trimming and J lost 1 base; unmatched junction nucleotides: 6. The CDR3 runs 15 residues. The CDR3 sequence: CASSPMASGSYEQYF. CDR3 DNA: TGTGCCAGCTCACCGATGGCTAGCGGTTCCTACGAGCAGTACTTC.

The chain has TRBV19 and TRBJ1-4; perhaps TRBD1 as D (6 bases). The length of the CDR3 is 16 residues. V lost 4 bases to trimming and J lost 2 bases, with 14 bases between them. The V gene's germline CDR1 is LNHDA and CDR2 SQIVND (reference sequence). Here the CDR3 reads CASSRGGAGTNEKLFF. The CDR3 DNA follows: TGTGCCAGTAGTAGGGGGGGCGCCGGGACTAATGAAAAACTGTTTTTT.